By frequency in the sample, the clone carrying this T cell receptor beta chain is medium-sized. The target antigen is unknown. Three rounds of nested PCR, following a modified ARM-PCR protocol, produced the TCRbeta library. TCRdb processed the multiplex PCR reads anew with MiXCR; each CDR3 protein has one entry. This repertoire shows about 140,000 distinct CDR3 sequences, around 60% found once; its top ten account for 15% to 20%. Losses at the gene ends were 6 bases for V and 5 bases for J; bases not matched to a gene: 2. The length of the CDR3 is 12 residues. Germline V lookup: CDR1 SQVTM, CDR2 ANQGSEA. RNA was extracted from bulk tissue without any cell sorting. The data stem from a study of tumor and adjacent non-tumor tissue in lung cancer. Study-wide context: Patients comprised 12 adenocarcinoma, 2 squamous cell carcinoma and 1 small cell lung cancer.

Study observations and caveats: Tumor repertoires had a smaller top 100 clone share than normal lung. Significantly higher TCR diversity was found in tumor than normal lung.

V usage is TRBV29-1 and J usage is TRBJ2-2; 8 nucleotides align to TRBD1. The source is a man aged 55 to 70 with small cell lung cancer. The material sequenced was lung tumor tissue. CDR3 DNA: TGCAGCGTAAGACAGGGGACCGGGGAGCTGTTTTTT. Its protein product is CSVRQGTGELFF.